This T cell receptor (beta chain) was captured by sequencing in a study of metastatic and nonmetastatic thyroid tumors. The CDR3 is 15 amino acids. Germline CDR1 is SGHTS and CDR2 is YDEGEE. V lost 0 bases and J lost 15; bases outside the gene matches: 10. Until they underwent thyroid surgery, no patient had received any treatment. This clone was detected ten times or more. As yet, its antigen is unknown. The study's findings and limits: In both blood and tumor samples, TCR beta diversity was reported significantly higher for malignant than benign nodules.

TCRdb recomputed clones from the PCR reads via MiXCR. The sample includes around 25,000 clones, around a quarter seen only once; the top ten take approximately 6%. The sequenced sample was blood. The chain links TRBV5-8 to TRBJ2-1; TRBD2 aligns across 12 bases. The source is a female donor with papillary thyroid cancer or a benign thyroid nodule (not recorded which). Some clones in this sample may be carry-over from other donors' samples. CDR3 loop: CASSLVLAGGPARFF. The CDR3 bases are TGTGCCAGCAGCTTGGTTCTAGCGGGAGGGCCCGCCCGGTTCTTC.